This TCR beta chain was profiled in a study of cytomegalovirus exposure and HLA in healthy donors. Note on this clone: What it recognizes is unknown.

Points from the study as a whole: Differences between HLA loci emerged in a later analysis of TCR association rates, with DRB1 most and HLA-C fewest. A later analysis reportedly found that, within productive TCRs, an Asian-associated ancestry cluster had fewer N-insertions than the mean observed across the approximately 700 donors.

It was with 60 Vbeta and 13 Jbeta primers that the PCR ran. As processed by the authors: It was a later analysis that counted about 80 million unique TCR beta chains, of which some 12 million were shared. Assay used: immunoSEQ multiplex PCR; TCRdb lists only in-frame clones, some missing. The DNA was the basis for D and trimming; V, J and clone size are from that table. Here the sample spans 100,000 to 150,000 clones, 73% being singletons. Specimen: PBMCs. The sequence was collected from a woman in her thirties or forties in good health and CMV-seropositive.

Here the CDR3 DNA reads TGTGCCAGCAGCCAAGACTCAGGAGGCTACTCTGGGGCCAACGTCCTGACTTTC. This sequence encodes CASSQDSGGYSGANVLTF. This chain uses TRBV11-2 with TRBJ2-6, with D possibly being TRBD2 (5 bases). Germline assignment: CDR1 SGHAT and CDR2 FQNNGV. Trimming took off 5 bases at V and 0 bases at J, with 17 bases between the two ends. The CDR3 consists of 18 residues.